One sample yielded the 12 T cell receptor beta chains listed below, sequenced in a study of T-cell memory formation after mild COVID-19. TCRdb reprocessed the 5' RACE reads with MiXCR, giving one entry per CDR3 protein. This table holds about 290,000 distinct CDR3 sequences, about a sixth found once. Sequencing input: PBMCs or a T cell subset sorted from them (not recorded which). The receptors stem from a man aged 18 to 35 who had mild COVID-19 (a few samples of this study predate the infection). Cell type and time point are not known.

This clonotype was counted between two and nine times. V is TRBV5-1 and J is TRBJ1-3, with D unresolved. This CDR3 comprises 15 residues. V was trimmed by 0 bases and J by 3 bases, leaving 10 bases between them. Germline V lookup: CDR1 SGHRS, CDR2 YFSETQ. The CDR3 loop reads CASSLAPTGGNTIYF. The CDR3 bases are TGCGCCAGCAGCTTGGCACCAACGGGTGGAAACACCATATATTTT. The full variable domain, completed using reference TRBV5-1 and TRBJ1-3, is KAGVTQTPRYLIKTRGQQVTLSCSPISGHRSVSWYQQTPGQGLQFLFEYFSETQRNKGNFPGRFSGRQFSNSRSEMNVSTLELGDSALYLCASSLAPTGGNTIYFGEGSWLTVV.

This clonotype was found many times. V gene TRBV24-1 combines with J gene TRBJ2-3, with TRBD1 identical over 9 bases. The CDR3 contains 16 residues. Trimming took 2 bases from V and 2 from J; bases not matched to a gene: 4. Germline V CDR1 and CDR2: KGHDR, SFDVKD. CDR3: CATSDWGQGYTDTQYF. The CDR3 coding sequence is TGTGCCACCAGTGATTGGGGACAGGGATACACAGATACGCAGTATTTT.

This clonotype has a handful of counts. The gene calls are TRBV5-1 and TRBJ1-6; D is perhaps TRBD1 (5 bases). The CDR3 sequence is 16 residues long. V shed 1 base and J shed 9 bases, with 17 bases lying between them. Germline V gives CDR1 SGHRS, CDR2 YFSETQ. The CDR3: CASSLNYAGPSSPLHF. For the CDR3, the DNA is TGCGCCAGCAGCTTGAATTACGCAGGGCCGAGTTCACCCCTCCACTTT.

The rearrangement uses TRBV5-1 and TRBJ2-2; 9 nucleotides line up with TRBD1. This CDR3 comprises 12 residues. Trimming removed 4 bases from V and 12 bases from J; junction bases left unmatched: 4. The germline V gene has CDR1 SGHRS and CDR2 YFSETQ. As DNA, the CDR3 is TGCGCCAGCAGCCGCGGACAGGGGCAGCTGTTTTTT. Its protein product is CASSRGQGQLFF.

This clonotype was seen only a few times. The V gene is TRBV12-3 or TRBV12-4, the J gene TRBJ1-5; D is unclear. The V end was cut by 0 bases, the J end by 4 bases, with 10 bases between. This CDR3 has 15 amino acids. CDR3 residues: CASSLARRRNQPQHF. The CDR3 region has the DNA TGTGCCAGCAGTTTAGCTAGGAGAAGGAATCAGCCCCAGCATTTT.

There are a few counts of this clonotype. CDR3 coding DNA: TGCAGTGCTAGAGGGGGACAGACGAACACCGGGGAGCTGTTTTTT. It codes for CSARGGQTNTGELFF. V is TRBV20-1 and J is TRBJ2-2; TRBD1 matches at 7 bases. Germline V gene lookup returns CDR1 DFQATT and CDR2 SNEGSKA (reference sequence). The CDR3 has 15 amino acids. J lost 0 bases, V lost 1 base, and 2 bases had no gene match.

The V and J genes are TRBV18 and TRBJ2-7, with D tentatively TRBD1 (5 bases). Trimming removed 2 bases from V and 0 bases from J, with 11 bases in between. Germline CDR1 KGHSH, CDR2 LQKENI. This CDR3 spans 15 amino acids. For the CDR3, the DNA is TGTGCCAGCTCACCAGGGGCCTTAAGCTCCTACGAGCAGTACTTC. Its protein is CASSPGALSSYEQYF.

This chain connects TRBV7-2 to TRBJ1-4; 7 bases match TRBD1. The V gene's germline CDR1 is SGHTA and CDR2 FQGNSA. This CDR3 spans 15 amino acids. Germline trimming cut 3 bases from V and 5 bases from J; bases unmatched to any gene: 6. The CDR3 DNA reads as TGTGCCAGCAGCTTGCAGGGGGGGCAGAATGAAAAACTGTTTTTT. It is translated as CASSLQGGQNEKLFF.

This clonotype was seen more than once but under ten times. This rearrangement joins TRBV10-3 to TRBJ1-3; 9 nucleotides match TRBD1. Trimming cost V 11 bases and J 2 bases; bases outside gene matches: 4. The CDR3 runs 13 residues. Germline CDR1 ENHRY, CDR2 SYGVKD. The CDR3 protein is CAARQGAGNTIYF. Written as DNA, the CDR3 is TGTGCCGCTCGACAGGGGGCTGGAAACACCATATATTTT.

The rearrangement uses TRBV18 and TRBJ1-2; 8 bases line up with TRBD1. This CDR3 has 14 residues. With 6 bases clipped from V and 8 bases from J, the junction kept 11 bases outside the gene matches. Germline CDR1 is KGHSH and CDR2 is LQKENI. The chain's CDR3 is CASSFDRGGPGYTF. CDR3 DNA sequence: TGTGCCAGCTCGTTCGACAGGGGAGGTCCAGGCTACACCTTC. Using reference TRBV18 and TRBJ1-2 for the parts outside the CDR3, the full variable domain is NAGVMQNPRHLVRRRGQEARLRCSPMKGHSHVYWYRQLPEEGLKFMVYLQKENIIDESGMPKERFSAEFPKEGPSILRIQQVVRGDSAAYFCASSFDRGGPGYTFGSGTRLTVV.

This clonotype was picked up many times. CDR3 region: CASSLSGTAQETQYF. In DNA, the CDR3 is TGTGCCAGCAGTTTATCAGGGACAGCTCAAGAGACCCAGTACTTC. V gene TRBV28 combines with J gene TRBJ2-5, with TRBD1 matching over 7 bases. This CDR3 has 15 amino acids. V lost 1 base to trimming and J lost 2 bases; unmatched junction nucleotides: 4. The germline V gene has CDR1 MDHEN and CDR2 SYDVKM.

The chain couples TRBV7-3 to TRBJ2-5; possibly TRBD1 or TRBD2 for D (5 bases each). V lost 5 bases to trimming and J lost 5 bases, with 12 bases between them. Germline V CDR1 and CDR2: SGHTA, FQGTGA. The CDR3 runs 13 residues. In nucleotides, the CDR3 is TGTGCCAGCAGCAGGGACCCTCTTGAGACCCAGTACTTC. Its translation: CASSRDPLETQYF.